This T cell receptor (beta chain) appears in the sequencing data of a study of T cell responses to AZD1222 COVID-19 vaccine. Whole-study findings and limits: Breadth and depth of Spike-specific TCRs rose after two AZD1222 doses. Reportedly, close to half of spike-specific TCRs are directed against unmutated variant regions.

Only a few counts were recorded for this clone. The antigen is unknown. Some clones are missing from TCRdb's copy, which holds only in-frame ones; the method was immunoSEQ multiplex PCR. Of fewer than 100,000 clones detected, 84% appear once; the ten largest clones hold 12% to 15%. CDR3 size: 13 residues. Trimming took 6 bases from V and 9 from J; bases not matched to a gene: 7. Sequenced material: peripheral blood, taken 28 days after the second AZD1222 dose. This chain links TRBV12-3 or TRBV12-4 with TRBJ2-2; 7 positions agree with TRBD2. The source is an adult who received the AZD1222 COVID-19 vaccine. This chain's CDR3 is CASRGGGYWELFF. The DNA for the CDR3 is TGTGCCAGCAGGGGGGGAGGGTACTGGGAGCTGTTTTTT.